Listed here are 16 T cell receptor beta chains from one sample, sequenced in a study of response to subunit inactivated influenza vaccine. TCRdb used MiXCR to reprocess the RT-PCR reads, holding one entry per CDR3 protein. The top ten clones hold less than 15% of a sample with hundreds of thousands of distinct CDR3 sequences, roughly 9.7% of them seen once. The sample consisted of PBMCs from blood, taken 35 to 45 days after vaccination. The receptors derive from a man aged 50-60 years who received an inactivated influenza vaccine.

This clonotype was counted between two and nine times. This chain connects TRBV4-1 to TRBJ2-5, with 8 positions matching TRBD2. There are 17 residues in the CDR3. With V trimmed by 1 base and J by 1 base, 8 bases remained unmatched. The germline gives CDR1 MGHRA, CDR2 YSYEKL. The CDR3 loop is CASSQAVLAGGQETQYF. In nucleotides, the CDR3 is TGCGCCAGCAGCCAAGCGGTTCTGGCGGGGGGCCAAGAGACCCAGTACTTC.

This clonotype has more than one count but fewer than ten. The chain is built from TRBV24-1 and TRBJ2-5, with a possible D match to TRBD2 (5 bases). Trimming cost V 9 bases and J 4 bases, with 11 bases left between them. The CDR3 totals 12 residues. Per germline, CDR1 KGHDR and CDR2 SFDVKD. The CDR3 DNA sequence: TGTGCCACCGGGGAGTCGGGAGAGACCCAGTACTTC. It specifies CATGESGETQYF.

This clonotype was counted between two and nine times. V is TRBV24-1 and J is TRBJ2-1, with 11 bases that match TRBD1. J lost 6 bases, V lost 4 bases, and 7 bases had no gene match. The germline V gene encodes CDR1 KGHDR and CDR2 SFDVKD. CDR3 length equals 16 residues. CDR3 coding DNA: TGTGCCACCAGTGAAATCGGGACAGGGGGGTCCAATGAGCAGTTCTTC. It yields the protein CATSEIGTGGSNEQFF.

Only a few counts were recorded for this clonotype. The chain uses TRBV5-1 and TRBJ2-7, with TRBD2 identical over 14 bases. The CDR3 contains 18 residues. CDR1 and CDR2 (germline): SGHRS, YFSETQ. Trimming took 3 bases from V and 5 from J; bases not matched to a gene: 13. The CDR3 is CASSWTGIGTSGSDEQYF. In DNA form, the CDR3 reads TGCGCCAGCAGCTGGACAGGGATCGGGACTAGCGGGAGTGACGAGCAGTACTTC. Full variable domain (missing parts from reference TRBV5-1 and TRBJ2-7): KAGVTQTPRYLIKTRGQQVTLSCSPISGHRSVSWYQQTPGQGLQFLFEYFSETQRNKGNFPGRFSGRQFSNSRSEMNVSTLELGDSALYLCASSWTGIGTSGSDEQYFGPGTRLTVT.

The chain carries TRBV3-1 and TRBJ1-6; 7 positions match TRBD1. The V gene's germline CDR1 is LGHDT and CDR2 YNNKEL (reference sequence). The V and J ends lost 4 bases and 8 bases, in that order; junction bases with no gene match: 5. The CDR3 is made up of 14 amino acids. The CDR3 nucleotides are TGTGCCAGCAGCCCGACAGGGAACGATTCACCCCTCCACTTT. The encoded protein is CASSPTGNDSPLHF.

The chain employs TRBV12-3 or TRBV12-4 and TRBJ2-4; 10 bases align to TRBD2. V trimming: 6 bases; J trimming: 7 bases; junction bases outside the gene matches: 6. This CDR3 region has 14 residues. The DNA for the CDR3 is TGTGCCAGCAGGCAGAGCGGGGGGGCGAACATTCAGTACTTC. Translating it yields CASRQSGGANIQYF.

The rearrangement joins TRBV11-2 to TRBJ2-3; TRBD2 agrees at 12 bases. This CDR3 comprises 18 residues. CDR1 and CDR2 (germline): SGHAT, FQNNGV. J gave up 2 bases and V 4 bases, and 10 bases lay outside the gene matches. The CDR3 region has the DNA TGTGCCAGCAGCTCTCGCGGGGCTAGCGGGAGGGTCACAGATACGCAGTATTTT. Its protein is CASSSRGASGRVTDTQYF. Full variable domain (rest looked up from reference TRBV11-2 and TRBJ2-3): EAGVAQSPRYKIIEKRQSVAFWCNPISGHATLYWYQQILGQGPKLLIQFQNNGVVDDSQLPKDRFSAERLKGVDSTLKIQPAKLEDSAVYLCASSSRGASGRVTDTQYFGPGTRLTVL.

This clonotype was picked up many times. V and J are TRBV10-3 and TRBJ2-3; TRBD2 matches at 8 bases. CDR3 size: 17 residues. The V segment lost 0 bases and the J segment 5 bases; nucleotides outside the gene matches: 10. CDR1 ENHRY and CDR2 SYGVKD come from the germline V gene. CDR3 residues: CAISESFPAGVGDTQYF. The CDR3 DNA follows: TGTGCCATCAGTGAGTCCTTTCCAGCGGGAGTAGGAGATACGCAGTATTTT.

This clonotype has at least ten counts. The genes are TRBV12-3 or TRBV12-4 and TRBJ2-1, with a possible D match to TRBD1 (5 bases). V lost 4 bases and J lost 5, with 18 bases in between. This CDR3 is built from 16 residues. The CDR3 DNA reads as TGTGCCAGCAGTTCAGGGTCACCTACCGCAAACAATGAGCAGTTCTTC. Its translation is CASSSGSPTANNEQFF.

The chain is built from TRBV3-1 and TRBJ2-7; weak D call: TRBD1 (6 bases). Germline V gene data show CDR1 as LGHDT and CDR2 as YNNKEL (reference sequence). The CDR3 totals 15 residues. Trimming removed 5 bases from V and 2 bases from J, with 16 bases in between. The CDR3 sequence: CASSFGTAGAYEQYF. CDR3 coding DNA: TGTGCCAGCAGCTTCGGGACGGCAGGGGCCTACGAGCAGTACTTC.

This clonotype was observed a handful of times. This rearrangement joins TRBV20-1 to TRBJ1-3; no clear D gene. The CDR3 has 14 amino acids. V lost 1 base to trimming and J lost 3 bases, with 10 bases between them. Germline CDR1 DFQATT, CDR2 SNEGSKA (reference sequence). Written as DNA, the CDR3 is TGCAGTGCTAGAGCCCCGCAGATTGGAAACACCATATATTTT. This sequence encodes CSARAPQIGNTIYF.

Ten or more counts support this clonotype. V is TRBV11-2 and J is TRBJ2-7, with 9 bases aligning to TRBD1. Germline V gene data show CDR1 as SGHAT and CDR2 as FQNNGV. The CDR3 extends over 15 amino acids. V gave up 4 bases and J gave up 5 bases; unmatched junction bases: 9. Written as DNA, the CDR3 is TGTGCCAGCAGCTCCATCAGGACAGGGGCAAACGAGCAGTACTTC. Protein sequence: CASSSIRTGANEQYF.

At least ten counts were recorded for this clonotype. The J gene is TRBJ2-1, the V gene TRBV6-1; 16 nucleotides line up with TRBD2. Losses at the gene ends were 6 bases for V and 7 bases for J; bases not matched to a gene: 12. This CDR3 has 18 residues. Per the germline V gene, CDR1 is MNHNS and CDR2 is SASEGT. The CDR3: CASSPGTSGRAYPNEQFF. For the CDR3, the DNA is TGTGCCAGCAGCCCCGGGACTAGCGGGAGGGCCTACCCAAATGAGCAGTTCTTC.

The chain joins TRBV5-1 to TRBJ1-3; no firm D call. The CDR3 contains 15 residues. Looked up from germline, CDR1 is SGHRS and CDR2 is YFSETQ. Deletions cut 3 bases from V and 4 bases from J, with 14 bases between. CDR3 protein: CASSSGSVAGNTIYF. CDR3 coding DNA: TGCGCCAGCAGCTCCGGGAGTGTTGCAGGAAACACCATATATTTT.

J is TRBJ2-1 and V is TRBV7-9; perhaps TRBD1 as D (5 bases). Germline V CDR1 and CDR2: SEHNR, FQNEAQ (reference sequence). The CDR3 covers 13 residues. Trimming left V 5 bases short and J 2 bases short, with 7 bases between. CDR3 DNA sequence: TGTGCCAGCAGCCAGACAGCCTACAATGAGCAGTTCTTC. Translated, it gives CASSQTAYNEQFF. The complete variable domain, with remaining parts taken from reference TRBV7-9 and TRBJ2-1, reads DTGVSQNPRHKITKRGQNVTFRCDPISEHNRLYWYRQTLGQGPEFLTYFQNEAQLEKSRLLSDRFSAERPKGSFSTLEIQRTEQGDSAMYLCASSQTAYNEQFFGPGTRLTVL.

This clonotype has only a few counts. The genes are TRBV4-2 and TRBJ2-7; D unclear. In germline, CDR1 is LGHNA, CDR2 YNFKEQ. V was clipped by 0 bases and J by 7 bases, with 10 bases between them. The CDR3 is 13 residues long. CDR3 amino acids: CASSQDDGREQYF. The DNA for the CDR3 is TGTGCCAGCAGCCAAGATGATGGCAGGGAGCAGTACTTC.